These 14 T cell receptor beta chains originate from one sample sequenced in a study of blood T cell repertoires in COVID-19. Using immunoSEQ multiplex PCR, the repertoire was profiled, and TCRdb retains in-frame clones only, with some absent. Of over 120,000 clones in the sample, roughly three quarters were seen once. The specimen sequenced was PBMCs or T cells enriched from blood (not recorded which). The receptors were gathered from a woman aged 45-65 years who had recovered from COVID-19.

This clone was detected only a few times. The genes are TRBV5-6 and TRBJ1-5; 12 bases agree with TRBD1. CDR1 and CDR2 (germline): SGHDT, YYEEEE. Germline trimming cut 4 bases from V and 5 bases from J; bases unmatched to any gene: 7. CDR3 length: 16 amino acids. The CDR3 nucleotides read TGTGCCAGCAGCGGGGGACAGGGGGCGATGGATCAGCCCCAGCATTTT. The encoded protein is CASSGGQGAMDQPQHF.

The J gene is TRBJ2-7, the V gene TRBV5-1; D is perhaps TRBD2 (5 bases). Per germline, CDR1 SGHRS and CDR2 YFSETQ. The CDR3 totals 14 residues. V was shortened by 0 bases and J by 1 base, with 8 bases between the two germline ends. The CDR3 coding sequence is TGCGCCAGCAGCTTGGCCCCGGGGTCCTACGAGCAGTACTTC. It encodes CASSLAPGSYEQYF.

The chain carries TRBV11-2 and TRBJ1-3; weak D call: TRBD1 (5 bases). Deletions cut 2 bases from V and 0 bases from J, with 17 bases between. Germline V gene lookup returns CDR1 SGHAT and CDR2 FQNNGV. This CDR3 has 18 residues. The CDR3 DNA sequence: TGTGCCAGCAGCTTAAGGGGCGTGGGCATCTCCTCTGGAAACACCATATATTTT. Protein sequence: CASSLRGVGISSGNTIYF.

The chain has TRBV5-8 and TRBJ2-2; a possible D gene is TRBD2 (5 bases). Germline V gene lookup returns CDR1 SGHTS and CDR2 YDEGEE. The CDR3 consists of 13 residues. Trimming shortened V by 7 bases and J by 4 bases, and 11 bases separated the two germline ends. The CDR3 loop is CASGFAGTGELFF. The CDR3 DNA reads TGTGCCAGCGGTTTCGCGGGCACCGGGGAGCTGTTTTTT.

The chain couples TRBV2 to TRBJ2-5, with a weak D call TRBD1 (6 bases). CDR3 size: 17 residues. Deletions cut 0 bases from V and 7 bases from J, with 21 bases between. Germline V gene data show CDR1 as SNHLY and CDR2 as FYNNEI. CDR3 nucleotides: TGTGCCAGCAGTGAAGCGGGGACAAACTCCTTGCGTGGGACCCAGTACTTC. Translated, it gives CASSEAGTNSLRGTQYF.

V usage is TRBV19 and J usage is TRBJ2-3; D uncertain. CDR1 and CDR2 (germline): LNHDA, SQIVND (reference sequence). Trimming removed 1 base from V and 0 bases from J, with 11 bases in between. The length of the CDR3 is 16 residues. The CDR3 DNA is TGTGCCAGTAGTATAGCCCCCTTAATTAGCACAGATACGCAGTATTTT. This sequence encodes CASSIAPLISTDTQYF. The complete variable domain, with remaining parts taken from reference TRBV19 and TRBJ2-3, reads DGGITQSPKYLFRKEGQNVTLSCEQNLNHDAMYWYRQDPGQGLRLIYYSQIVNDFQKGDIAEGYSVSREKKESFPLTVTSAQKNPTAFYLCASSIAPLISTDTQYFGPGTRLTVL.

The DNA of the CDR3 is TGTGCCAGCAGCTTAGCGGGGACAGGGGGTCAGCCCCAGCATTTT. This sequence encodes CASSLAGTGGQPQHF. The chain joins TRBV7-8 to TRBJ1-5, with 11 bases matching TRBD1. J gave up 6 bases and V 0 bases, and 1 base lay outside the gene matches. CDR1 is SGHVS, CDR2 FQNEAQ, per germline. This CDR3 spans 15 amino acids.

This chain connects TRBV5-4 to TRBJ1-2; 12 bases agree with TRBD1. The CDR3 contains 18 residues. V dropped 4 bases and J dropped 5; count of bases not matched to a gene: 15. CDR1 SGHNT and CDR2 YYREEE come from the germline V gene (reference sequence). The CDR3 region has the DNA TGTGCCAGCAGCCACCGGGACAGGGGGCAGCCGGGAGGATATGGCTACACCTTC. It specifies CASSHRDRGQPGGYGYTF.

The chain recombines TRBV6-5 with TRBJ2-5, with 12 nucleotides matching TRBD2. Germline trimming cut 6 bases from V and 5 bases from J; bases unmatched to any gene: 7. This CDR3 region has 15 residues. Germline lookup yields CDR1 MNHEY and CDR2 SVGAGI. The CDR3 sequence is CASRTITSGGETQYF. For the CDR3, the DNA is TGTGCCAGCAGAACCATCACTAGCGGGGGGGAGACCCAGTACTTC.

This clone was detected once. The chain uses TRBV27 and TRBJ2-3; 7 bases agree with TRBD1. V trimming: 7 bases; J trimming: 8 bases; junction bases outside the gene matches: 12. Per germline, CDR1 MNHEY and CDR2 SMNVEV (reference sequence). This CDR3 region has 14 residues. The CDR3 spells CASTRDSAWVTQYF. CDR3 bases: TGTGCCAGCACTAGGGACAGTGCGTGGGTTACGCAGTATTTT.

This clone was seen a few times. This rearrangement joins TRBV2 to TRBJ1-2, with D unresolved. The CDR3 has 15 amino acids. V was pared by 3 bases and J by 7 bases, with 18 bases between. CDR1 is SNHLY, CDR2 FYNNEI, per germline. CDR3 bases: TGTGCCAGCAGTGACGTAACCTCCCTAGGTGTTGGCTACACCTTC. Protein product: CASSDVTSLGVGYTF. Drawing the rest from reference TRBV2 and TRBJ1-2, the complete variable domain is EPEVTQTPSHQVTQMGQEVILRCVPISNHLYFYWYRQILGQKVEFLVSFYNNEISEKSEIFDDQFSVERPDGSNFTLKIRSTKLEDSAMYFCASSDVTSLGVGYTFGSGTRLTVV.

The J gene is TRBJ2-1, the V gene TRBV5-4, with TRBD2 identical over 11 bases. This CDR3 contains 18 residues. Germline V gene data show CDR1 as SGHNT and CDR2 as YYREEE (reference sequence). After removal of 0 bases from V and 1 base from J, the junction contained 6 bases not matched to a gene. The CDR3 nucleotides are TGTGCCAGCAGCTTGGCCTTAACTAGCGGGGGATCCTACAATGAGCAGTTCTTC. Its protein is CASSLALTSGGSYNEQFF.

The CDR3 protein is CASSPAESYNSPLHF. In DNA, the CDR3 is TGTGCCAGCTCACCGGCGGAATCCTATAATTCACCCCTCCACTTT. V usage is TRBV18 and J usage is TRBJ1-6; the D is unclear. With 3 bases removed from V and 1 base from J, the gap between germline ends came to 7 bases. Germline V gene sequence: CDR1 KGHSH, CDR2 LQKENI. The CDR3 contains 15 residues.

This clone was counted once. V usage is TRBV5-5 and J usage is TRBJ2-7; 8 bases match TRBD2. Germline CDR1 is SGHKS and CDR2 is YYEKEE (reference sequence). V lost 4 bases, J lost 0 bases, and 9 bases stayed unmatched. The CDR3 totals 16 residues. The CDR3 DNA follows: TGTGCCAGCAGCACCGTAGCGGGGCAGAGCTCCTACGAGCAGTACTTC. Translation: CASSTVAGQSSYEQYF.